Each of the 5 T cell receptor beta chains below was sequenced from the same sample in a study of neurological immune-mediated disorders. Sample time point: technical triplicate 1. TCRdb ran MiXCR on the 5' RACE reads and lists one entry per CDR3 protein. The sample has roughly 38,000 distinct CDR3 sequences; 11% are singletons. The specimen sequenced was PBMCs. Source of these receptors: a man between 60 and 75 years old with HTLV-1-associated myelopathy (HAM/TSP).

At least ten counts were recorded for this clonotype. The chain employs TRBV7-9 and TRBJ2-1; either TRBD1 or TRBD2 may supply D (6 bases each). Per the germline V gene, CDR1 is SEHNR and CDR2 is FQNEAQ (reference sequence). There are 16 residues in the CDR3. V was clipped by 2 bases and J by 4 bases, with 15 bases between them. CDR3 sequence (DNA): TGTGCCAGCAGCTTAAGTCCCGGGGGCGGGTACAATGAGCAGTTCTTC. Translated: CASSLSPGGGYNEQFF. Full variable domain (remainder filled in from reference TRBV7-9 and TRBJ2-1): DTGVSQNPRHKITKRGQNVTFRCDPISEHNRLYWYRQTLGQGPEFLTYFQNEAQLEKSRLLSDRFSAERPKGSFSTLEIQRTEQGDSAMYLCASSLSPGGGYNEQFFGPGTRLTVL.

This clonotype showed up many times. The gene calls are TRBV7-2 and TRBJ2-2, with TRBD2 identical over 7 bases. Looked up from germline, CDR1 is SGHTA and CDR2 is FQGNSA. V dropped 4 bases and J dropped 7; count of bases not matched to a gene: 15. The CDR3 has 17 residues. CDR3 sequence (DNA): TGTGCCAGCAGCTCCAATCCTGGGGGGGAGTCGGGCGGGGAGCTGTTTTTT. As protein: CASSSNPGGESGGELFF.

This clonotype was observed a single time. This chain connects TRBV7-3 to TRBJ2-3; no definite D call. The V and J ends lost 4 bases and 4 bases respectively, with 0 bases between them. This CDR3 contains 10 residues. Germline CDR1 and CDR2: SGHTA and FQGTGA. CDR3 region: CASSSDTQYF. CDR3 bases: TGTGCCAGCAGCTCAGATACGCAGTATTTT. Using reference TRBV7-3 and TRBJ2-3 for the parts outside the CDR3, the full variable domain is GAGVSQTPSNKVTEKGKYVELRCDPISGHTALYWYRQSLGQGPEFLIYFQGTGAADDSGLPNDRFFAVRPEGSVSTLKIQRTERGDSAVYLCASSSDTQYFGPGTRLTVL.

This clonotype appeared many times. The CDR3 region is CASSVGSSADLAKNIQYF. The CDR3 nucleotides are TGTGCCAGCAGCGTAGGGTCAAGCGCCGATCTAGCCAAAAACATTCAGTACTTC. The rearrangement links TRBV9 to TRBJ2-4; D is ambiguous. The V and J ends lost 0 bases and 0 bases respectively, with 16 bases between them. The germline CDR1 and CDR2 sequences are SGDLS and YYNGEE. CDR3 length: 18 residues. The entire variable domain, with the rest obtained from reference TRBV9 and TRBJ2-4, is as follows: DSGVTQTPKHLITATGQRVTLRCSPRSGDLSVYWYQQSLDQGLQFLIQYYNGEERAKGNILERFSAQQFPDLHSELNLSSLELGDSALYFCASSVGSSADLAKNIQYFGAGTRLSVL.

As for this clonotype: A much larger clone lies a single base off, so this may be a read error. The CDR3 DNA sequence: TGTGCCAGCTGCCCTAGAGGGGTTCTTGAGCAGTACTTC. Protein sequence: CASCPRGVLEQYF. This rearrangement joins TRBV9 to TRBJ2-7; the D call may be TRBD1 or TRBD2 (5 bases each). The CDR3 loop spans 13 amino acids. Germline-derived CDR1 and CDR2 are SGDLS and YYNGEE. Trimming removed 7 bases at V and 7 bases at J, with 18 bases between. Full variable domain (rest looked up from reference TRBV9 and TRBJ2-7): DSGVTQTPKHLITATGQRVTLRCSPRSGDLSVYWYQQSLDQGLQFLIQYYNGEERAKGNILERFSAQQFPDLHSELNLSSLELGDSALYFCASCPRGVLEQYFGPGTRLTVT.